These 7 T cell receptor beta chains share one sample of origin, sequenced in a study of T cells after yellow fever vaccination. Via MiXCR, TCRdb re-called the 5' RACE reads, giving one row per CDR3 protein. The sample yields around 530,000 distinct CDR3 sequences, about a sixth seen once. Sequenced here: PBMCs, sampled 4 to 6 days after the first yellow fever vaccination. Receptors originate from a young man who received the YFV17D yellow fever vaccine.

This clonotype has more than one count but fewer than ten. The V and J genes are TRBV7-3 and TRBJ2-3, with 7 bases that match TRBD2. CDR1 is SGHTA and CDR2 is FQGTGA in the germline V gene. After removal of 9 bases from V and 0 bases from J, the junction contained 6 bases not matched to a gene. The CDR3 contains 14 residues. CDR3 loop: CASRSGGSTDTQYF. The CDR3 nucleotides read TGTGCCAGTCGGTCGGGGGGTAGCACAGATACGCAGTATTTT.

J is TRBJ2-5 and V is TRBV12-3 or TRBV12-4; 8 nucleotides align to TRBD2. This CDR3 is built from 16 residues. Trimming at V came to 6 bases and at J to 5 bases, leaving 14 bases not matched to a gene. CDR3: CASSAPSGGGGETQYF. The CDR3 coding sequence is TGTGCCAGCAGCGCCCCGAGCGGGGGAGGTGGGGAGACCCAGTACTTC.

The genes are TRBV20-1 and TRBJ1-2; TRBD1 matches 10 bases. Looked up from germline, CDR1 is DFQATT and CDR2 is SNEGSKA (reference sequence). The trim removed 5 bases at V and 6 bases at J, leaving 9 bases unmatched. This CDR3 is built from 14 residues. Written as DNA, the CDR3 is TGCAGTGCTCAAGACAGGGGGCGAATGAATGGCTACACCTTC. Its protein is CSAQDRGRMNGYTF.

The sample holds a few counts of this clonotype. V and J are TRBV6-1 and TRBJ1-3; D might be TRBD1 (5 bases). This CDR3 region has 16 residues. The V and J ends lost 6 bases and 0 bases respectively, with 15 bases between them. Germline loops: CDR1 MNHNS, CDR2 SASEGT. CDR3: CASRRKAGPSGNTIYF. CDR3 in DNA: TGTGCCAGCAGACGCAAGGCAGGGCCCTCTGGAAACACCATATATTTT.

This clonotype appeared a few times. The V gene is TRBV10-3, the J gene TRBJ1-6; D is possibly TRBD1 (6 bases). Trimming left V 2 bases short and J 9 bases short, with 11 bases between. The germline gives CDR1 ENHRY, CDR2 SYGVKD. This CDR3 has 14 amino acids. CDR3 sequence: CAISERRGSSPLHF. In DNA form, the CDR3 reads TGTGCCATCAGTGAGCGCAGGGGTAGTTCACCCCTCCACTTT.

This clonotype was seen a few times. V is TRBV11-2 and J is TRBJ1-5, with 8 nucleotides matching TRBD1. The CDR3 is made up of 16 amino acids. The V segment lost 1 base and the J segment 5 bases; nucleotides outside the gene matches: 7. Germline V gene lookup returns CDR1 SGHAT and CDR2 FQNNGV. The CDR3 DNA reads TGTGCCAGCAGCTTAGGACCACAGGGGGAGTATCAGCCCCAGCATTTT. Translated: CASSLGPQGEYQPQHF.

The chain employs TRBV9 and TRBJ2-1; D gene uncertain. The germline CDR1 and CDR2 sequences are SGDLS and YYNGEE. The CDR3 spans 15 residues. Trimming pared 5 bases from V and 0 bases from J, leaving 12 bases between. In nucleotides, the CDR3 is TGTGCCAGCAGTGCGTGGGAAAGCTCCTACAATGAGCAGTTCTTC. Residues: CASSAWESSYNEQFF.